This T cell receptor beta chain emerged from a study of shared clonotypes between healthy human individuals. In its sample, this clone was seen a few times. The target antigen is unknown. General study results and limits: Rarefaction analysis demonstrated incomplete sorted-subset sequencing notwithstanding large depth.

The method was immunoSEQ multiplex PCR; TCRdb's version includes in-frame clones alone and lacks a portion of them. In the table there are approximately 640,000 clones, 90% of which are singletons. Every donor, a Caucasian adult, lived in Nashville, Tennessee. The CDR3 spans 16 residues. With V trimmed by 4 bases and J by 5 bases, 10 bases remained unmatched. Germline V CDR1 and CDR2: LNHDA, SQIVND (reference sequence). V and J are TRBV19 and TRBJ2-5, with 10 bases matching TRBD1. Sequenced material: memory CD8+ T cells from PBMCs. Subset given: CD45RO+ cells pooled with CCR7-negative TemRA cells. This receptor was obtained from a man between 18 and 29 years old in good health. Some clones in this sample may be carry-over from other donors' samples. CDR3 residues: CASSTGTGTGDETQYF. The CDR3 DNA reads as TGTGCCAGTAGTACAGGTACCGGGACAGGGGATGAGACCCAGTACTTC.